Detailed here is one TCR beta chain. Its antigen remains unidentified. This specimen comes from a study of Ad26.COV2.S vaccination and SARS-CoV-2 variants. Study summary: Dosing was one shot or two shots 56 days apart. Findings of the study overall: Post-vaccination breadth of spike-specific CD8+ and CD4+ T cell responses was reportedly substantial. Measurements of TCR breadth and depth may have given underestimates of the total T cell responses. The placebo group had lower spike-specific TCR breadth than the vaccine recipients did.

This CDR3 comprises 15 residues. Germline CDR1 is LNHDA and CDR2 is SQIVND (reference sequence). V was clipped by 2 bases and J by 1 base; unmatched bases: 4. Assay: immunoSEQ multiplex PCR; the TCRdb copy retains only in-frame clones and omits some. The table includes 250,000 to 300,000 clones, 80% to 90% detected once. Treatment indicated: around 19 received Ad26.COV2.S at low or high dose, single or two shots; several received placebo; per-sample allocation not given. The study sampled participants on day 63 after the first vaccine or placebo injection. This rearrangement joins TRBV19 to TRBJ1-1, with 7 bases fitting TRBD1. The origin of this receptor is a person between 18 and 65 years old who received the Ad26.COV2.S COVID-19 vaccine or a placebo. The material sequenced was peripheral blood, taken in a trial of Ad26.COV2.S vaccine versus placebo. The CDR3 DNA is TGTGCCAGTAGTATAAGGGGACAGAGGAACACTGAAGCTTTCTTT. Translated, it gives CASSIRGQRNTEAFF.